This T cell receptor (beta chain) was found in a study of blood T cell repertoires in COVID-19. Of note for this clone: This CDR3 is also generated by other DNA sequences in the sample.

Some clones are missing from TCRdb's copy, which holds only in-frame ones; the method was immunoSEQ multiplex PCR. Of 250,000 to 400,000 clones listed, roughly 88% are singletons. The CDR3 totals 13 residues. Germline assignment: CDR1 LNHDA and CDR2 SQIVND (reference sequence). V lost 4 bases, J lost 4 bases, and 1 base stayed unmatched. This sequence originates from a woman under 40 with COVID-19, enrolled during active disease. Sequencing was done on a sample of peripheral blood. The chain is built from TRBV19 and TRBJ1-5; TRBD1 aligns across 7 bases. This CDR3 reads CASSTDRNQPQHF. In DNA form, the CDR3 reads TGTGCCAGTAGTACGGACAGGAATCAGCCCCAGCATTTT. Full variable domain (outside the CDR3, taken from reference TRBV19 and TRBJ1-5): DGGITQSPKYLFRKEGQNVTLSCEQNLNHDAMYWYRQDPGQGLRLIYYSQIVNDFQKGDIAEGYSVSREKKESFPLTVTSAQKNPTAFYLCASSTDRNQPQHFGDGTRLSIL.